The 7 T cell receptor beta chains in this list originate from one sample, sequenced in a study of cytomegalovirus exposure and HLA in healthy donors (dated by TCRdb to 2015 to 2018). Libraries were constructed by the immunoSEQ multiplex PCR assay. For the multiplex PCR, a mixture combining 60 forward primers for TCR Vbeta segments and 13 reverse primers for TCR Jbeta segments was used. TCRdb retrieved this table from immuneACCESS and kept in-frame rearrangements only. Not all clones are present; in checked studies, unresolved V genes account for under half, and no reason is known for the remainder. The sample table records some 120,000 clones; roughly 83% of these occur just once. The top ten hold roughly 2% of the sample. Sequences were obtained from PBMCs. These receptors all stem from a man aged 18 to 35 in good health and CMV-seronegative.

The chain has TRBV7-6 and TRBJ2-1, with 9 bases lining up with TRBD1. Trimming took 1 base from V and 7 from J; bases not matched to a gene: 5. The CDR3 has 15 amino acids. The germline CDR1 and CDR2 sequences are SGHVS and FNYEAQ. CDR3 coding DNA: TGTGCCAGCAGCTTAGACAGGGGGCGGATGAATGAGCAGTTCTTC. This translates into CASSLDRGRMNEQFF.

J is TRBJ2-1 and V is TRBV4-1; possible D gene TRBD2, 5 bases. V was clipped by 4 bases and J by 6 bases, with 22 bases between them. There are 17 residues in the CDR3. The germline V gene encodes CDR1 MGHRA and CDR2 YSYEKL. CDR3 protein: CASSPSFSSTTGNEQFF. For the CDR3, the DNA is TGCGCCAGCAGCCCTAGTTTTTCTAGCACAACCGGCAATGAGCAGTTCTTC.

V usage is TRBV5-4 and J usage is TRBJ1-1, with 7 bases lining up with TRBD1. Germline V gene data show CDR1 as SGHNT and CDR2 as YYREEE (reference sequence). This CDR3 is built from 14 residues. V shed 0 bases and J 12 bases; nucleotides not matched to a gene: 11. The CDR3 DNA follows: TGTGCCAGCAGCTTGGGGGACAGTTTCTTCCGTCCTTTCTTT. Translating it yields CASSLGDSFFRPFF.

V usage is TRBV28 and J usage is TRBJ2-5, with unresolved D. The DNA end is a closer match to TRBJ2-7, so the J assignment may be wrong. From germline, CDR1 is MDHEN and CDR2 SYDVKM. The CDR3 has 12 residues. DNA of the CDR3: TGTGCCAGCAGTCCAGACTCTCACGAGCAGTACTTC. Translation: CASSPDSHEQYF.

This clone has only a few counts. This sequence joins TRBV4-3 and TRBJ2-7; TRBD2 matches 12 bases. The germline V gene has CDR1 LGHNA and CDR2 YSLEER. J was trimmed by 6 bases and V by 0 bases; bases with no gene match: 3. This CDR3 has 15 residues. In nucleotides, the CDR3 is TGCGCCAGCAGCCAAGATTTACTAGCGGGAGGCGAGCAGTACTTC. This gives the protein CASSQDLLAGGEQYF.

The rearrangement uses TRBV5-1 and TRBJ2-1; D is ambiguous. CDR3 length: 14 amino acids. The V gene's germline CDR1 is SGHRS and CDR2 YFSETQ. Trimming took off 0 bases at V and 6 bases at J, with 10 bases between the two ends. The CDR3 region has the DNA TGCGCCAGCAGCTTGGCGTCGAGACTCAATGAGCAGTTCTTC. Protein product: CASSLASRLNEQFF.

This clone was seen a handful of times. CDR3 bases: TGTGCCAGCAGAGGACAGGGGGCGAGCACTGAAGCTTTCTTT. Protein sequence: CASRGQGASTEAFF. The rearrangement uses TRBV7-2 and TRBJ1-1, with 11 positions matching TRBD1. The germline CDR1 and CDR2 sequences are SGHTA and FQGNSA. The length of the CDR3 is 14 residues. Germline trimming cut 6 bases from V and 4 bases from J; bases unmatched to any gene: 4.